This TCR beta chain was observed in a study of regulatory T cells in long-lasting Graves disease. Through Arm-PCR of CDR3 regions and iRepertoire HTBI primers, TCR beta libraries were built. Via MiXCR, TCRdb re-called the multiplex PCR reads, giving one row per CDR3 protein. There are approximately 400,000 distinct CDR3 sequences in the sample; 20% to 25% occur only once, and about a quarter lies in the top ten. V dropped 6 bases and J dropped 1 base, with 7 bases sitting between them. There are 12 residues in the CDR3. Time point denoted: persistent/refractory GD, antithyroid drugs over 5 years with positive TRAb. Extracted RNA from PBMCs served as the source of the TCR library. This clonotype was counted ten times or more. Its antigen is as yet unknown. Study-wide results and caveats: Newly diagnosed disease favored TRBV20-1 and TRBJ2-1 over persistent disease.

This specimen consisted of peripheral blood mononuclear cells (PBMCs), obtained when the disease was refractory, from a patient treated with antithyroid drugs. This clonotype was obtained from a female donor with Graves disease. The gene calls are TRBV12-3 or TRBV12-4 and TRBJ2-7; D not resolved. CDR3 DNA sequence: TGTGCCAGCAGCCCGAGGTCCTACGAGCAGTACTTC. Translating gives CASSPRSYEQYF.